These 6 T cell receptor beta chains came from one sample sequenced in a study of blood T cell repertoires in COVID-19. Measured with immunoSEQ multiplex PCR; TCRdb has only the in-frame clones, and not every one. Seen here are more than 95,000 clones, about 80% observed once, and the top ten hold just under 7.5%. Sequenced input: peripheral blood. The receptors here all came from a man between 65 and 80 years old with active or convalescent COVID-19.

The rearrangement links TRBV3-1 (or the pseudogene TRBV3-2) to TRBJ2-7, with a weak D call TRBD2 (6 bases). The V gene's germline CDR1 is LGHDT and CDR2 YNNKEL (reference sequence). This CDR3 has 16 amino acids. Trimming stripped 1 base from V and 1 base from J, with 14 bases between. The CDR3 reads CASSQVGGWGSYEQYF. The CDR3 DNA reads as TGTGCCAGCAGCCAAGTCGGGGGATGGGGATCCTACGAGCAGTACTTC.

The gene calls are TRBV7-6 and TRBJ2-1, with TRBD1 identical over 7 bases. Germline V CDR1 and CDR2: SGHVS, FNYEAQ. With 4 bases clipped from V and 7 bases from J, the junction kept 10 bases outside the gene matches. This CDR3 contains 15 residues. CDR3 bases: TGTGCCAGCAGCTCAAGAGACAGGGTGCGGAATGAGCAGTTCTTC. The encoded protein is CASSSRDRVRNEQFF.

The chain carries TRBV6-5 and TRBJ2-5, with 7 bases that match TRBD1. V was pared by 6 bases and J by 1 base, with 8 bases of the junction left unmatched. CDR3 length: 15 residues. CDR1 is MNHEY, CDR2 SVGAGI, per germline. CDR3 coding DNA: TGTGCCAGCAGGACAGGGATCGCGACCCAAGAGACCCAGTACTTC. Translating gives CASRTGIATQETQYF.

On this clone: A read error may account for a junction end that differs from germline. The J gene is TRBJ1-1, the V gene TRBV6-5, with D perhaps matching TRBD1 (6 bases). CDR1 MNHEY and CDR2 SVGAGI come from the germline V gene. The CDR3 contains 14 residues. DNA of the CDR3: TGTGCCTGCAGGGGTCGGCGGCGCTTCACTGAAGCTTTCTTT. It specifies CACRGRRRFTEAFF.

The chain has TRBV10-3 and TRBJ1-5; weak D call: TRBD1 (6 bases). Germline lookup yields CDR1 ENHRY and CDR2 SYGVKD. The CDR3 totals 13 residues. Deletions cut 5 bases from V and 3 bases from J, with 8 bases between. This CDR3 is CAISQGNNQPQHF. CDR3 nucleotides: TGTGCCATCAGTCAGGGGAACAATCAGCCCCAGCATTTT.

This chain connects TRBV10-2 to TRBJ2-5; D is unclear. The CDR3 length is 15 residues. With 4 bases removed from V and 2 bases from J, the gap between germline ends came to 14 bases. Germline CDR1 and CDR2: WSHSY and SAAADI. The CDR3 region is CASSAWKAGQETQYF. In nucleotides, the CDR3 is TGCGCCAGCAGTGCATGGAAGGCAGGTCAAGAGACCCAGTACTTC.